Below are 22 T cell receptor beta chains sequenced from a single sample in a study of early T cells in non-severe SARS-CoV-2 infection. TCRdb reprocessed the 5' RACE reads with MiXCR, giving one entry per CDR3 protein. The repertoire has about 59,000 distinct CDR3 sequences, about 13% of them found once; the top ten carry about 10%. The sample was whole blood, taken at baseline. Every receptor here comes from an adult who was a healthcare worker with PCR-confirmed SARS-CoV-2 infection or an uninfected control (not recorded which).

The rearrangement uses TRBV18 and TRBJ2-4, with D maybe TRBD2 (5 bases). The V and J ends lost 3 bases and 7 bases respectively, with 16 bases between them. CDR3 length: 15 amino acids. Germline lookup yields CDR1 KGHSH and CDR2 LQKENI. CDR3 nucleotides: TGTGCCAGCTCACCTCCCAGCGGAAGTATGAACATTCAGTACTTC. This sequence encodes CASSPPSGSMNIQYF. Based on the CDR3 plus reference TRBV18 and TRBJ2-4, the full variable domain is NAGVMQNPRHLVRRRGQEARLRCSPMKGHSHVYWYRQLPEEGLKFMVYLQKENIIDESGMPKERFSAEFPKEGPSILRIQQVVRGDSAAYFCASSPPSGSMNIQYFGAGTRLSVL.

This clonotype was counted ten times or more. The CDR3 sequence is CASSLQGPDTQYF. Written as DNA, the CDR3 is TGTGCCAGCAGCTTACAAGGTCCAGATACGCAGTATTTT. V usage is TRBV11-2 and J usage is TRBJ2-3; D unresolved. Germline values: CDR1 SGHAT, CDR2 FQNNGV. The V and J ends lost 2 bases and 4 bases respectively, with 7 bases between them. The CDR3 is 13 residues long. Using reference TRBV11-2 and TRBJ2-3 for the parts outside the CDR3, the full variable domain is EAGVAQSPRYKIIEKRQSVAFWCNPISGHATLYWYQQILGQGPKLLIQFQNNGVVDDSQLPKDRFSAERLKGVDSTLKIQPAKLEDSAVYLCASSLQGPDTQYFGPGTRLTVL.

The table lists this clonotype with many counts. The chain carries TRBV5-6 and TRBJ2-3; 11 bases fit TRBD2. Per the germline V gene, CDR1 is SGHDT and CDR2 is YYEEEE. This CDR3 region has 16 residues. V dropped 4 bases and J dropped 6; count of bases not matched to a gene: 10. CDR3 amino acids: CASSRLAGNPEDTQYF. CDR3 nucleotides: TGTGCCAGCAGCCGACTAGCGGGAAACCCCGAGGATACGCAGTATTTT.

The genes are TRBV20-1 and TRBJ2-7, with unresolved D. The CDR3 totals 12 residues. The ends were cut back, 1 base at V and 6 bases at J, with 10 bases in the middle. Germline CDR1 and CDR2: DFQATT and SNEGSKA (reference sequence). Here the CDR3 reads CSARASWGEQYF. The CDR3 DNA follows: TGCAGTGCTAGAGCTAGTTGGGGCGAGCAGTACTTC.

V usage is TRBV4-3 and J usage is TRBJ2-1, with 9 bases aligning to TRBD2. Unmatched junction bases numbered 0, after V lost 1 base and J lost 2 bases. Germline values: CDR1 LGHNA, CDR2 YSLEER. The length of the CDR3 is 15 residues. DNA of the CDR3: TGCGCCAGCAGCCAAGGACTAGCGGCCTACAATGAGCAGTTCTTC. As protein: CASSQGLAAYNEQFF.

This clonotype has ten or more counts. V is TRBV6-4 and J is TRBJ2-1; D not resolved. The CDR3 contains 15 residues. V was cut by 0 bases and J by 0 bases, with 6 bases left in between. Germline loops: CDR1 MRHNA, CDR2 SNTAGT. The CDR3 sequence is CASSDSGSSYNEQFF. The CDR3, as DNA: TGTGCCAGCAGTGACTCTGGCAGCTCCTACAATGAGCAGTTCTTC.

This clonotype was counted a few times. The gene calls are TRBV20-1 and TRBJ2-7, with D uncertain. Germline assignment: CDR1 DFQATT and CDR2 SNEGSKA (reference sequence). There are 17 residues in the CDR3. Trimming removed 1 base from V and 0 bases from J, with 19 bases in between. CDR3 DNA: TGCAGTGCTAGAGTCAGGAATAACTTCGTCGGCTCCTACGAGCAGTACTTC. This gives the protein CSARVRNNFVGSYEQYF.

This clonotype came up many times. The chain couples TRBV7-3 to TRBJ2-2; possibly TRBD1 or TRBD2 for D (5 bases each). V gave up 5 bases and J gave up 0 bases, with 13 bases separating them. The length of the CDR3 is 16 residues. Germline V gene data show CDR1 as SGHTA and CDR2 as FQGTGA. The CDR3 coding sequence is TGTGCCAGCAGCCGACGGGACGGCGCGAACACCGGGGAGCTGTTTTTT. Its translation is CASSRRDGANTGELFF.

The chain has TRBV9 and TRBJ2-1; 9 positions match TRBD2. CDR3 length: 16 amino acids. V trimming: 0 bases; J trimming: 3 bases; junction bases outside the gene matches: 4. CDR1 SGDLS and CDR2 YYNGEE come from the germline V gene. The CDR3 sequence is CASSVEGSGGYNEQFF. In DNA form, the CDR3 reads TGTGCCAGCAGCGTAGAAGGTAGCGGGGGCTACAATGAGCAGTTCTTC.

This sequence joins TRBV19 and TRBJ2-7, with D perhaps matching TRBD2 (5 bases). From germline, CDR1 is LNHDA and CDR2 SQIVND (reference sequence). The V and J ends lost 8 bases and 3 bases respectively, with 17 bases between them. CDR3 size: 14 residues. For the CDR3, the DNA is TGTGCCAGTGGGTCGACGGCGGGTAACTACGAGCAGTACTTC. Translation gives CASGSTAGNYEQYF.

Many counts were recorded for this clonotype. The chain uses TRBV7-3 and TRBJ1-1; D remains unclear. Germline CDR1 is SGHTA and CDR2 is FQGTGA. The germline V and J ends were trimmed by 4 bases and 5 bases, with 11 bases remaining between them. This CDR3 spans 13 amino acids. The CDR3 DNA follows: TGTGCCAGCAGCTCCTCCAGTGGAACTGAAGCTTTCTTT. Protein: CASSSSSGTEAFF.

The gene calls are TRBV5-6 and TRBJ2-7, with TRBD2 identical over 12 bases. This CDR3 has 15 residues. Germline V gene data show CDR1 as SGHDT and CDR2 as YYEEEE. V lost 4 bases and J lost 1; bases outside the gene matches: 3. CDR3 nucleotides: TGTGCCAGCAGCCCTAGCGGGAGGGCTTCCTACGAGCAGTACTTC. This encodes CASSPSGRASYEQYF.

The chain recombines TRBV4-3 with TRBJ2-7; TRBD2 matches at 8 bases. CDR3 length: 15 amino acids. The V gene end was trimmed by 0 bases and the J gene end by 3 bases; junction bases not matched to a gene: 4. Germline V gene data show CDR1 as LGHNA and CDR2 as YSLEER. DNA of the CDR3: TGCGCCAGCAGCCAAGATACGGGAGGGGTCTACGAGCAGTACTTC. Encoded protein: CASSQDTGGVYEQYF.

This sequence joins TRBV7-9 and TRBJ2-1, with 10 bases lining up with TRBD1. The germline CDR1 and CDR2 sequences are SEHNR and FQNEAQ (reference sequence). Unmatched junction bases numbered 11, after V lost 5 bases and J lost 7 bases. This CDR3 has 16 residues. CDR3 DNA: TGTGCCAGCAGCATATCCCTGGGACAGGGGATGAATGAGCAGTTCTTC. Amino acids: CASSISLGQGMNEQFF.

The CDR3 loop is CASSQVLNSPLHF. The CDR3 nucleotides read TGTGCCAGCAGCCAGGTGCTGAATTCACCCCTCCACTTT. The chain employs TRBV14 and TRBJ1-6, with D uncertain. Trimming took off 3 bases at V and 7 bases at J, with 7 bases between the two ends. The CDR3 sequence is 13 residues long. CDR1 SGHDN and CDR2 FVKESK come from the germline V gene. Complete variable domain (other parts from reference TRBV14 and TRBJ1-6): EAGVTQFPSHSVIEKGQTVTLRCDPISGHDNLYWYRRVMGKEIKFLLHFVKESKQDESGMPNNRFLAERTGGTYSTLKVQPAELEDSGVYFCASSQVLNSPLHFGNGTRLTVT.

Ten or more counts support this clonotype. This sequence joins TRBV12-3 or TRBV12-4 and TRBJ1-6, with a weak D call TRBD1 (5 bases). The V and J ends lost 3 bases and 3 bases respectively, with 6 bases between them. The CDR3 has 14 amino acids. In DNA, the CDR3 is TGTGCCAGCAGTTTCGGGGGCTATAATTCACCCCTCCACTTT. It codes for CASSFGGYNSPLHF.

This clonotype appeared many times. The rearrangement uses TRBV7-9 and TRBJ1-1; D ambiguous. CDR1 and CDR2 (germline): SEHNR, FQNEAQ (reference sequence). CDR3 size: 10 residues. V gave up 5 bases and J gave up 10 bases, with 8 bases separating them. CDR3 DNA: TGTGCCAGCAGCGCTCAGTTAGCTTTCTTT. Protein product: CASSAQLAFF.

This clonotype was found a few times. The V gene is TRBV6-2 or TRBV6-3, the J gene TRBJ2-7; tentative D call: TRBD1 (6 bases). The V end lost 5 bases, the J end lost 6 bases, and 14 bases lay between the germline ends. CDR1 and CDR2 from the germline V gene are MNHEY and SVGEGT. The CDR3 contains 13 residues. CDR3 nucleotides: TGTGCCAGCAGTCCGCAGGGGTCCGGCGAGCAGTACTTC. Its translation is CASSPQGSGEQYF.

This clonotype was recorded a few times. The rearrangement uses TRBV4-1 and TRBJ2-3; D possibly corresponds to TRBD1 (5 bases). The CDR3 is 12 amino acids. The germline V gene encodes CDR1 MGHRA and CDR2 YSYEKL. The V gene lost 3 bases and the J gene lost 14 bases, with 15 bases spanning the gap. CDR3 amino acids: CASSHTGPDRYF. CDR3 bases: TGCGCCAGCAGCCATACAGGCCCGGACCGGTATTTT.

This sequence joins TRBV6-1 and TRBJ1-5; weak D call: TRBD1 (5 bases). This CDR3 region has 13 residues. The V end lost 2 bases, the J end lost 7 bases, and 9 bases lay between the germline ends. The germline gives CDR1 MNHNS, CDR2 SASEGT. CDR3 DNA: TGTGCCAGCAGTGAACAGGGTGGCCAGCCCCAGCATTTT. It codes for CASSEQGGQPQHF.

This chain uses TRBV6-5 with TRBJ2-7; possibly TRBD2 for D (6 bases). The germline V gene has CDR1 MNHEY and CDR2 SVGAGI. The CDR3 spans 13 residues. Trimming removed 6 bases at V and 2 bases at J, with 11 bases between. In DNA, the CDR3 is TGTGCCAGCAGGCTGGGACTCGCCTACGAGCAGTACTTC. Protein: CASRLGLAYEQYF.

This chain connects TRBV5-6 to TRBJ2-4; TRBD2 is a possible D gene (7 bases). This CDR3 has 16 residues. Trimming shortened V by 0 bases and J by 5 bases, and 15 bases separated the two germline ends. Germline V gene data show CDR1 as SGHDT and CDR2 as YYEEEE. CDR3 sequence: CASSLGHRGAQNIQYF. CDR3 DNA sequence: TGTGCCAGCAGCTTGGGACATCGGGGGGCCCAAAACATTCAGTACTTC.